This T cell receptor (beta chain) is drawn from a study of cytomegalovirus exposure and HLA in healthy donors. Study-level background: An earlier analysis found fewer than 140 million unique TCR beta sequences from roughly 170 million T cells. A data release that came early held tens of millions of unique TCRs from HLA-typed donors. Notes on the study in general: When a later analysis was performed, an Asian-associated ancestry cluster reportedly had fewer N-insertions than the roughly 700-donor mean. There was a cluster of highly shared sequence variants that was likely a sequencing artifact.

V lost 2 bases and J 3 bases, leaving 13 bases between the germline ends. There are 15 residues in the CDR3. CDR1 and CDR2 (germline): LGHNA, YNFKEQ. With regard to this clone: Its antigen remains unidentified.

PCR primers comprised 60 Vbeta and 13 Jbeta primers. Only in-frame clones appear in the TCRdb table, and some are missing; sequencing was by immunoSEQ multiplex PCR. The sample consists of some 98,000 clones, about 81% of them appearing once. This chain joins TRBV4-2 and TRBJ1-1; D is uncertain. Sequenced input: PBMCs. This sequence originates from a man in his forties in good health and CMV-seronegative. The CDR3 sequence: CASSQPGEGYTEAFF. CDR3 coding DNA: TGTGCCAGCAGCCAACCCGGGGAGGGTTACACTGAAGCTTTCTTT.